Following are 26 T cell receptor beta chains from one sample sequenced in a study of Ad26.COV2.S vaccination and SARS-CoV-2 variants. Treatment given: approximately 18 received Ad26.COV2.S at low or high dose, single or two shots; about 5 received placebo; per-sample allocation not given. Sample collection was performed on day 63 after the first vaccine or placebo injection. Produced via immunoSEQ multiplex PCR; TCRdb's table is partial and in-frame only. Of more than 300,000 clones detected, around 89% appear once; the ten largest clones hold about 4.6%. This specimen was peripheral blood, taken in a trial of Ad26.COV2.S vaccine versus placebo. The source of these receptors is a person aged 18-65 years who received the Ad26.COV2.S COVID-19 vaccine or a placebo.

The chain carries TRBV18 and TRBJ2-5, with 7 bases lining up with TRBD2. The CDR3 extends over 16 amino acids. Unmatched junction bases numbered 7, after V lost 1 base and J lost 2 bases. CDR1 is KGHSH, CDR2 LQKENI, per germline. This CDR3 is CASSPRSSGGQETQYF. CDR3 bases: TGTGCCAGCTCACCACGGTCTAGCGGTGGTCAAGAGACCCAGTACTTC.

The rearrangement uses TRBV6-6 and TRBJ2-1, with TRBD2 identical over 14 bases. The trim removed 5 bases at V and 9 bases at J, leaving 3 bases unmatched. CDR3 length equals 14 residues. From germline, CDR1 is MNHNY and CDR2 SVGAGI (reference sequence). This CDR3 is CASSRLAGGREQFF. The DNA of the CDR3 is TGTGCCAGCAGTAGACTAGCGGGGGGGCGTGAGCAGTTCTTC.

The genes are TRBV11-2 and TRBJ2-1, with TRBD1 identical over 8 bases. Germline trimming cut 2 bases from V and 9 bases from J; bases unmatched to any gene: 6. Germline V gene sequence: CDR1 SGHAT, CDR2 FQNNGV. The CDR3 covers 14 residues. In nucleotides, the CDR3 is TGTGCCAGCAGCTTAACAGGGGGTAGGGGTGAGCAGTTCTTC. Residues: CASSLTGGRGEQFF.

The chain combines TRBV18 with TRBJ1-5; no clear D. This CDR3 is 13 amino acids long. Germline assignment: CDR1 KGHSH and CDR2 LQKENI. The V and J ends lost 2 bases and 0 bases respectively, with 2 bases between them. CDR3: CASSPTSNQPQHF. CDR3 DNA: TGTGCCAGCTCACCAACTAGCAATCAGCCCCAGCATTTT.

This chain joins TRBV4-1 and TRBJ1-3; 9 nucleotides align to TRBD1. Unmatched junction bases numbered 7, after V lost 1 base and J lost 3 bases. Germline V gives CDR1 MGHRA, CDR2 YSYEKL. The CDR3 covers 17 residues. The CDR3 loop reads CASSQGGQGIYGNTIYF. The CDR3 DNA is TGCGCCAGCAGCCAAGGTGGACAGGGGATTTATGGAAACACCATATATTTT.

V usage is TRBV11-1 and J usage is TRBJ2-1; 8 bases agree with TRBD1. V was pared by 6 bases and J by 6 bases, with 7 bases of the junction left unmatched. Germline values: CDR1 SGHAT, CDR2 FQDESV (reference sequence). This CDR3 spans 14 amino acids. The CDR3 DNA sequence: TGTGCCAGCAGAAAGAATACAGGGGGCAATGAGCAGTTCTTC. Translation: CASRKNTGGNEQFF.

V usage is TRBV19 and J usage is TRBJ1-5; a weak D match, TRBD1 (5 bases). Germline V gene lookup returns CDR1 LNHDA and CDR2 SQIVND (reference sequence). The V gene lost 5 bases and the J gene lost 4 bases, with 21 bases spanning the gap. This CDR3 has 17 residues. This CDR3 reads CASSPPVDSLMNQPQHF. DNA for the CDR3: TGTGCCAGTAGTCCCCCCGTCGACAGCCTTATGAATCAGCCCCAGCATTTT.

The chain recombines TRBV20-1 with TRBJ2-1, with D unclear. Trimming took off 3 bases at V and 6 bases at J, with 15 bases between the two ends. Germline CDR1 is DFQATT and CDR2 is SNEGSKA (reference sequence). The CDR3 spans 14 residues. CDR3 amino acids: CSASIRAPLNEQFF. The CDR3 DNA reads TGCAGTGCTAGTATCCGGGCTCCTCTCAATGAGCAGTTCTTC.

CDR3 DNA: TGTGCCAGCAGTTTGGTAAGGGGCAATCAGCCCCAGCATTTT. It specifies CASSLVRGNQPQHF. This chain links TRBV27 with TRBJ1-5, with no clear D. V gave up 3 bases and J gave up 2 bases, with 8 bases separating them. Germline CDR1 and CDR2: MNHEY and SMNVEV (reference sequence). CDR3 size: 14 residues.

The chain couples TRBV3-1 (or the pseudogene TRBV3-2) to TRBJ2-7; 12 bases are a match to TRBD2. Trimming took 4 bases from V and 2 from J; bases not matched to a gene: 9. The CDR3 runs to 17 residues. Germline CDR1 is LGHDT and CDR2 is YNNKEL (reference sequence). CDR3 DNA sequence: TGTGCCAGCAGCCCTGGGAGACTAGCGGGAGAGGCCTACGAGCAGTACTTC. Its protein is CASSPGRLAGEAYEQYF.

The chain carries TRBV28 and TRBJ1-5; unclear D gene. The CDR3 sequence is 15 residues long. The V gene's germline CDR1 is MDHEN and CDR2 SYDVKM. The V end was cut by 2 bases, the J end by 0 bases, with 8 bases between. The CDR3 DNA reads as TGTGCCAGCAGTTTAAAGGGAATTAGCAATCAGCCCCAGCATTTT. Amino acids: CASSLKGISNQPQHF.

The chain employs TRBV3-1 (or the pseudogene TRBV3-2) and TRBJ2-2, with 7 bases aligning to TRBD1. The CDR3 length is 16 residues. CDR1 and CDR2 from the germline V gene are LGHDT and YNNKEL (reference sequence). V lost 6 bases and J lost 7; bases outside the gene matches: 14. In DNA form, the CDR3 reads TGTGCCAGCAGAATCAGACAGGGATATTTGTGCGGGGAGCTGTTTTTT. Protein: CASRIRQGYLCGELFF.

This clone has more than one count but fewer than ten. This sequence joins TRBV28 and TRBJ2-7; 13 bases are a match to TRBD2. The CDR3 runs 17 residues. The germline V gene has CDR1 MDHEN and CDR2 SYDVKM. V was clipped by 8 bases and J by 5 bases; unmatched bases: 15. CDR3 region: CASAKIQGLAGFNEQYF. CDR3 in DNA: TGTGCCAGCGCAAAGATTCAGGGACTAGCGGGATTCAACGAGCAGTACTTC.

The chain combines TRBV19 with TRBJ1-2, with 7 positions matching TRBD1. In germline, CDR1 is LNHDA, CDR2 SQIVND (reference sequence). Unmatched junction bases numbered 7, after V lost 3 bases and J lost 0 bases. The CDR3 contains 16 residues. CDR3 loop: CASSIWTGPTNYGYTF. The CDR3, as DNA: TGTGCCAGTAGTATCTGGACAGGCCCGACTAACTATGGCTACACCTTC.

This sequence joins TRBV7-9 and TRBJ2-7; the D is unclear. Germline loops: CDR1 SEHNR, CDR2 FQNEAQ (reference sequence). Deletions cut 4 bases from V and 3 bases from J, with 16 bases between. CDR3 length equals 15 residues. The CDR3 loop reads CASSSQVAGFYEQYF. The DNA of the CDR3 is TGTGCCAGCAGCTCTCAGGTAGCAGGATTCTACGAGCAGTACTTC.

The chain couples TRBV7-2 to TRBJ1-1; a possible D gene is TRBD1 (5 bases). The CDR3 has 12 residues. Germline CDR1 is SGHTA and CDR2 is FQGNSA. With 5 bases removed from V and 8 bases from J, the gap between germline ends came to 12 bases. CDR3 protein: CASSLDRFEAFF. The CDR3 nucleotides read TGTGCCAGCAGCCTCGACAGATTCGAAGCTTTCTTT.

The chain couples TRBV2 to TRBJ1-1; D ambiguous. The V gene's germline CDR1 is SNHLY and CDR2 FYNNEI. V gave up 2 bases and J gave up 1 base, with 11 bases separating them. CDR3 length: 15 amino acids. The chain's CDR3 is CASSESYSTNTEAFF. CDR3 bases: TGTGCCAGCAGTGAATCTTACAGCACGAACACTGAAGCTTTCTTT.

The chain has TRBV27 and TRBJ2-6, with D possibly being TRBD1 (5 bases). The V gene lost 3 bases and the J gene lost 2 bases, with 11 bases spanning the gap. Germline V lookup: CDR1 MNHEY, CDR2 SMNVEV (reference sequence). This CDR3 region has 16 residues. CDR3 in amino acids: CASSLARATGANVLTF. DNA of the CDR3: TGTGCCAGCAGTTTGGCCAGGGCAACTGGGGCCAACGTCCTGACTTTC.

CDR3 sequence reads: CASSSGGASTGELFF. The CDR3 DNA sequence: TGTGCCAGCAGCAGCGGGGGGGCCTCCACCGGGGAGCTGTTTTTT. The chain carries TRBV7-9 and TRBJ2-2, with 10 bases lining up with TRBD2. CDR3 size: 15 residues. Germline assignment: CDR1 SEHNR and CDR2 FQNEAQ (reference sequence). Trimming took 5 bases from V and 4 from J; bases not matched to a gene: 4.

This clone was observed a single time. The chain uses TRBV2 and TRBJ1-5; perhaps TRBD1 as D (6 bases). With 8 bases removed from V and 3 bases from J, the gap between germline ends came to 17 bases. CDR3 length: 15 amino acids. Germline lookup yields CDR1 SNHLY and CDR2 FYNNEI. In DNA form, the CDR3 reads TGTGCCAGCGCCGAGGGGCAGGGGATCAATCAGCCCCAGCATTTT. Its translation: CASAEGQGINQPQHF.

The chain couples TRBV7-3 to TRBJ1-6; no clear D. Between the trimmed V and J ends, which lost 8 bases and 15 bases, there was a span of 14 bases. Germline loops: CDR1 SGHTA, CDR2 FQGTGA. CDR3 length equals 11 residues. The CDR3 bases are TGTGCCAGCCGCGCTATTTTTTTCCTCCACTTT. Amino acid sequence: CASRAIFFLHF.

The rearrangement links TRBV2 to TRBJ1-4; the D gene is possibly TRBD1 (5 bases). The CDR3 has 13 amino acids. Germline CDR1 and CDR2: SNHLY and FYNNEI. The germline V and J ends were trimmed by 6 bases and 8 bases, with 13 bases remaining between them. CDR3 sequence: CASRDILNEKLFF. Here the CDR3 DNA reads TGTGCCAGCAGGGACATACTAAACGAAAAACTGTTTTTT.

CDR3 in DNA: TGTGCCAGCAGCGCGAGACAGGGGGCTACCTACGAGCAGTACTTC. This sequence encodes CASSARQGATYEQYF. The chain employs TRBV9 and TRBJ2-7, with 10 bases aligning to TRBD1. Germline values: CDR1 SGDLS, CDR2 YYNGEE. With V trimmed by 3 bases and J by 2 bases, 5 bases remained unmatched. The CDR3 is 15 amino acids.

The genes are TRBV28 and TRBJ2-5, with 13 positions matching TRBD2. Germline CDR1 reads MDHEN; CDR2 reads SYDVKM. The V and J ends lost 3 bases and 4 bases, in that order; junction bases with no gene match: 5. This CDR3 region has 16 residues. The CDR3 spells CASSFRTSGSAETQYF. Written as DNA, the CDR3 is TGTGCCAGCAGTTTCCGGACTAGCGGGAGTGCAGAGACCCAGTACTTC. Together with reference TRBV28 and TRBJ2-5, the CDR3 gives the full variable domain: DVKVTQSSRYLVKRTGEKVFLECVQDMDHENMFWYRQDPGLGLRLIYFSYDVKMKEKGDIPEGYSVSREKKERFSLILESASTNQTSMYLCASSFRTSGSAETQYFGPGTRLLVL.

The chain links TRBV11-1 to TRBJ1-2, with D possibly being TRBD1 (5 bases). Per germline, CDR1 SGHAT and CDR2 FQDESV (reference sequence). The length of the CDR3 is 14 residues. The germline V and J ends were trimmed by 1 base and 6 bases, with 12 bases remaining between them. The CDR3 sequence is CASSLGPPGNGYTF. CDR3 nucleotide sequence: TGTGCCAGCAGCTTAGGCCCCCCAGGGAATGGCTACACCTTC.

This chain joins TRBV6-5 and TRBJ2-1; 8 bases fit TRBD1. From germline, CDR1 is MNHEY and CDR2 SVGAGI. Trimming at V came to 0 bases and at J to 4 bases, leaving 2 bases not matched to a gene. The length of the CDR3 is 15 residues. The CDR3 loop is CASSYSQGAYNEQFF. CDR3 coding DNA: TGTGCCAGCAGTTACTCCCAGGGGGCTTACAATGAGCAGTTCTTC.